The entry below describes one T cell receptor beta chain. Its antigen is currently unknown. Profiling relied on immunoSEQ multiplex PCR, and the TCRdb table lists in-frame clones only, not all of them. The table shows around 200,000 clones, with around 82% occurring only once. This entry is derived from a study of cytomegalovirus exposure and HLA in healthy donors. Whole-study findings and limits: The study recorded 164 TCR beta chains that were cytomegalovirus-associated.

From germline, CDR1 is SEHNR and CDR2 FQNEAQ (reference sequence). CDR3 length: 12 residues. The V end was cut by 5 bases, the J end by 6 bases, with 9 bases between. The chain uses TRBV7-9 and TRBJ2-3; D unresolved. The sample consisted of PBMCs. This TCR was recovered from a woman in her late teens or twenties in good health and CMV-seropositive. CDR3 protein: CASSRLGDTQYF. The CDR3 bases are TGTGCCAGCAGCCGACTCGGGGATACGCAGTATTTT.